These 15 T cell receptor beta chains came from one sample sequenced in a study of blood T cell repertoires in COVID-19. Clones were sequenced by immunoSEQ multiplex PCR, and TCRdb holds only the in-frame ones, with some missing. The sample includes 170,000 or so clones, around 77% seen only once; the top ten take 6.5% to 7%. Specimen: peripheral blood. All receptors derive from a man aged 70 or older with active or convalescent COVID-19.

The J gene is TRBJ2-2, the V gene TRBV6-6; the match to TRBD2 covers 7 bases. Germline values: CDR1 MNHNY, CDR2 SVGAGI (reference sequence). V gave up 5 bases and J gave up 6 bases; unmatched junction bases: 9. The CDR3 is 15 amino acids. CDR3 loop: CASSQGSGGAGELFF. The CDR3 DNA follows: TGTGCCAGCAGTCAGGGTTCGGGGGGAGCCGGGGAGCTGTTTTTT.

This clone was seen more than once but under ten times. The chain recombines TRBV2 with TRBJ1-3, with a possible D match to TRBD1 (5 bases). The germline CDR1 and CDR2 sequences are SNHLY and FYNNEI. The CDR3 consists of 14 residues. V lost 4 bases, J lost 8 bases, and 15 bases lay in between. In DNA form, the CDR3 reads TGTGCCAGCAGTGGACGAATCCAAGGGGACACCATATATTTT. Protein: CASSGRIQGDTIYF.

V and J are TRBV10-3 and TRBJ1-2; D is possibly TRBD1 (6 bases). V lost 6 bases and J lost 3, with 17 bases in between. Germline CDR1 and CDR2: ENHRY and SYGVKD. The CDR3 runs to 15 residues. The CDR3 DNA follows: TGTGCCATCAGCCCCACAACAGGGCCCGACTATGGCTACACCTTC. It is translated as CAISPTTGPDYGYTF.

This chain links TRBV5-1 with TRBJ2-5, with a weak D call TRBD2 (5 bases). Trimming took off 2 bases at V and 2 bases at J, with 16 bases between the two ends. CDR3 length: 16 amino acids. Germline V gene lookup returns CDR1 SGHRS and CDR2 YFSETQ. CDR3 bases: TGCGCCAGCAGCTTTACCCCTAGCCGGGGACAAGAGACCCAGTACTTC. This encodes CASSFTPSRGQETQYF. Looking up the rest from reference TRBV5-1 and TRBJ2-5 gives the full variable domain: KAGVTQTPRYLIKTRGQQVTLSCSPISGHRSVSWYQQTPGQGLQFLFEYFSETQRNKGNFPGRFSGRQFSNSRSEMNVSTLELGDSALYLCASSFTPSRGQETQYFGPGTRLLVL.

This clone was found a few times. This chain joins TRBV6-5 and TRBJ1-2; 10 nucleotides match TRBD1. This CDR3 spans 15 amino acids. Germline assignment: CDR1 MNHEY and CDR2 SVGAGI. J was trimmed by 4 bases and V by 8 bases; bases with no gene match: 10. The CDR3 sequence: CASRTGGGSSYGYTF. CDR3 coding DNA: TGTGCCAGCCGGACAGGGGGTGGCTCTAGCTATGGCTACACCTTC.

The chain couples TRBV10-2 to TRBJ2-6, with D possibly TRBD1 on 6 matching bases. V lost 4 bases and J 2 bases, leaving 12 bases between the germline ends. In germline, CDR1 is WSHSY, CDR2 SAAADI. CDR3 size: 16 residues. As DNA, the CDR3 is TGCGCCAGCAGTGTATTACAGGGAGCTGGGGCCAACGTCCTGACTTTC. This codes for CASSVLQGAGANVLTF.

This rearrangement joins TRBV29-1 to TRBJ1-1; TRBD1 aligns across 7 bases. Unmatched junction bases numbered 1, after V lost 3 bases and J lost 0 bases. This CDR3 is built from 13 residues. Germline assignment: CDR1 SQVTM and CDR2 ANQGSEA. The CDR3 loop is CSVEGQLNTEAFF. The CDR3, as DNA: TGCAGCGTTGAGGGACAGTTGAACACTGAAGCTTTCTTT.

The chain couples TRBV30 to TRBJ1-5, with 8 bases identical to TRBD1. The CDR3 sequence is 13 residues long. The V segment lost 3 bases and the J segment 5 bases; nucleotides outside the gene matches: 3. CDR1 is GTSNPN, CDR2 SVGIG, per germline (reference sequence). CDR3 sequence reads: CAWSHRGDQPQHF. The CDR3 DNA is TGTGCCTGGAGCCACAGGGGGGATCAGCCCCAGCATTTT.

The V call is TRBV2, the J call TRBJ2-5; 8 bases line up with TRBD1. Looked up from germline, CDR1 is SNHLY and CDR2 is FYNNEI. CDR3 size: 15 residues. J was trimmed by 10 bases and V by 6 bases; bases with no gene match: 16. The CDR3 loop is CASSNPGTGHLFQYF. In nucleotides, the CDR3 is TGTGCCAGCAGCAACCCCGGGACAGGTCATTTGTTCCAGTACTTC.

The chain joins TRBV5-1 to TRBJ2-2; no definite D call. The CDR3 consists of 14 residues. Per the germline V gene, CDR1 is SGHRS and CDR2 is YFSETQ. Trimming stripped 0 bases from V and 1 base from J, with 4 bases between. CDR3 amino acids: CASSLGQNTGELFF. Written as DNA, the CDR3 is TGCGCCAGCAGCTTGGGACAGAACACCGGGGAGCTGTTTTTT.

Of note for this clone: This specimen includes other DNA sequences encoding the same CDR3. The chain carries TRBV9 and TRBJ1-3, with D uncertain. Germline assignment: CDR1 SGDLS and CDR2 YYNGEE. The CDR3 sequence is 13 residues long. Trimming took off 4 bases at V and 0 bases at J, with 5 bases between the two ends. CDR3 sequence reads: CASSTSSGNTIYF. CDR3 nucleotide sequence: TGTGCCAGCAGCACCAGCTCTGGAAACACCATATATTTT. Full variable domain (missing parts from reference TRBV9 and TRBJ1-3): DSGVTQTPKHLITATGQRVTLRCSPRSGDLSVYWYQQSLDQGLQFLIQYYNGEERAKGNILERFSAQQFPDLHSELNLSSLELGDSALYFCASSTSSGNTIYFGEGSWLTVV.

CDR3 coding DNA: TGTGCCAGCAGCGCGCGCACAGGGGGAGGGAATGGCTACACCTTC. As protein: CASSARTGGGNGYTF. This chain connects TRBV3-1 (or the pseudogene TRBV3-2) to TRBJ1-2, with TRBD1 identical over 8 bases. Germline V gives CDR1 LGHDT, CDR2 YNNKEL (reference sequence). Trimming cost V 5 bases and J 6 bases; bases outside gene matches: 11. The CDR3 spans 15 residues.

A remark on this clone: At the DNA level, this CDR3 is encoded by other sequences in the same sample as well. V is TRBV10-1 and J is TRBJ1-1; possibly TRBD1 for D (5 bases). Germline CDR1 WNHNN, CDR2 SYGVQD (reference sequence). CDR3 length: 13 amino acids. Between the trimmed V and J ends, which lost 2 bases and 3 bases, there was a span of 7 bases. CDR3 amino acids: CASSEQGYTEAFF. The CDR3 DNA follows: TGCGCCAGCAGTGAGCAGGGTTACACTGAAGCTTTCTTT.

J is TRBJ2-7 and V is TRBV27; no clear D. The CDR3 sequence is 13 residues long. The germline CDR1 and CDR2 sequences are MNHEY and SMNVEV (reference sequence). V lost 4 bases, J lost 3 bases, and 10 bases lay in between. The DNA for the CDR3 is TGTGCCAGCAGTTCTACTCCGCGCTACGAGCAGTACTTC. This encodes CASSSTPRYEQYF.

J is TRBJ1-2 and V is TRBV5-1; D may be TRBD1 (6 bases). The CDR3 is 15 residues long. Per germline, CDR1 SGHRS and CDR2 YFSETQ. Deletions cut 4 bases from V and 6 bases from J, with 19 bases between. As DNA, the CDR3 is TGCGCCAGCAGCGCCTTGACAGGACTGCCAGATGGCTACACCTTC. Its translation is CASSALTGLPDGYTF.